Listed here are 21 T cell receptor beta chains from one sample, sequenced in a study of glioma-infiltrating T cells. Using RNA template, CDR3s of TCR alpha and beta were amplified with iRepertoire arm-PCR. A single record per CDR3 protein comes from TCRdb applying MiXCR to the multiplex PCR reads. The sample consists of 300,000 to 450,000 distinct CDR3 sequences, approximately 42% of them appearing once. Sequencing was done on a sample of glioma tissue, nonneoplastic brain tissue, or PBMCs (not recorded which). Every receptor here comes from a human donor with low-grade glioma or glioblastoma, undergoing nonglioma brain surgery, or in good health (not recorded which).

Only one count was recorded for this clonotype. V is TRBV7-9 and J is TRBJ2-1; D call uncertain. This CDR3 has 14 residues. Germline CDR1 SEHNR, CDR2 FQNEAQ (reference sequence). V lost 3 bases and J lost 8, with 14 bases in between. The CDR3 loop is CASSFQAHRDEQFF. The CDR3 bases are TGTGCCAGCAGCTTCCAGGCCCATCGCGATGAGCAGTTCTTC.

This clonotype was seen only a few times. V usage is TRBV7-9 and J usage is TRBJ2-5, with D uncertain. V lost 11 bases to trimming and J lost 5 bases, with 12 bases between them. The CDR3 sequence is 11 residues long. Germline loops: CDR1 SEHNR, CDR2 FQNEAQ (reference sequence). The CDR3 sequence: CAGESVETQYF. CDR3 nucleotides: TGTGCCGGCGAATCGGTGGAGACCCAGTACTTC.

This rearrangement joins TRBV19 to TRBJ2-1, with D hard to call. The CDR3 sequence is 12 residues long. The V gene's germline CDR1 is LNHDA and CDR2 SQIVND (reference sequence). Between the trimmed V and J ends, which lost 8 bases and 10 bases, there was a span of 15 bases. The CDR3 region is CASATGPLEQFF. CDR3 nucleotides: TGTGCCAGTGCAACCGGGCCCCTGGAGCAGTTCTTC.

This chain joins TRBV7-2 and TRBJ2-3, with D hard to call. Per germline, CDR1 SGHTA and CDR2 FQGNSA. CDR3 length: 13 residues. Trimming stripped 5 bases from V and 4 bases from J, with 10 bases between. Here the CDR3 DNA reads TGTGCCAGCAGCGCAGAATCGGCAGATACGCAGTATTTT. Amino acids: CASSAESADTQYF.

A single count supports this clonotype. This rearrangement joins TRBV7-9 to TRBJ1-5, with D tentatively TRBD1 (5 bases). Germline V gives CDR1 SEHNR, CDR2 FQNEAQ (reference sequence). Trimming took 3 bases from V and 1 from J, leaving 25 bases between them. The CDR3 is made up of 20 amino acids. This CDR3 is CASSFGGWLGQNRSNQPQHF. In DNA, the CDR3 is TGTGCCAGCAGCTTTGGCGGTTGGTTAGGACAAAATAGGAGCAATCAGCCCCAGCATTTT.

A note on this clonotype: The junction does not match germline at one end; this may be a read error. The DNA of the CDR3 is TGTGCCAGCAGAATTTTACAGGGGACCTACCCCTCTGGGGCCAAAGTCCTGACTTTC. Translated, it gives CASRILQGTYPSGAKVLTF. The rearrangement links TRBV27 to TRBJ2-6; 7 bases align to TRBD1. Germline CDR1 MNHEY, CDR2 SMNVEV (reference sequence). CDR3 length: 19 residues.

The chain couples TRBV25-1 to TRBJ2-5; maybe TRBD2 (6 bases). Germline loops: CDR1 MGHDK, CDR2 SYGVNS. This CDR3 region has 15 residues. V dropped 3 bases and J dropped 2 bases, with 13 bases sitting between them. The CDR3 DNA reads as TGTGCCAGCAGTGAGGAACCTAGCGAACAAGAGACCCAGTACTTC. Its protein is CASSEEPSEQETQYF.

The chain carries TRBV7-6 and TRBJ2-1; tentatively, D is TRBD1 (6 bases). V dropped 3 bases and J dropped 4 bases, with 13 bases sitting between them. This CDR3 contains 15 residues. Germline lookup yields CDR1 SGHVS and CDR2 FNYEAQ. CDR3 coding DNA: TGTGCCAGCAGCTTTACCAGGGGCACTTACAATGAGCAGTTCTTC. This translates into CASSFTRGTYNEQFF.

This clonotype was detected many times. The chain links TRBV6-1 to TRBJ1-5, with D tentatively TRBD1 (6 bases). The CDR3 covers 15 residues. Germline assignment: CDR1 MNHNS and CDR2 SASEGT. Trimming pared 8 bases from V and 1 base from J, leaving 15 bases between. CDR3 bases: TGTGCCAGCGGGTCAACAGGGTTGAGCAATCAGCCCCAGCATTTT. The encoded protein is CASGSTGLSNQPQHF.

This clonotype appeared a few times. This sequence joins TRBV6-6 and TRBJ2-7; the match to TRBD2 covers 9 bases. Germline V gene data show CDR1 as MNHNY and CDR2 as SVGAGI (reference sequence). The ends lost 0 bases at V and 3 bases at J; junction bases unmatched: 12. CDR3 size: 18 residues. As DNA, the CDR3 is TGTGCCAGCAGTTACTCGCGGATCGGCGGGAGGGCCTACTACGAGCAGTACTTC. Translated, it gives CASSYSRIGGRAYYEQYF.

About this clonotype itself: An end of the junction does not agree with germline; a read error may underlie this. The J gene is TRBJ2-1, the V gene TRBV6-2 or TRBV6-3; D might be TRBD2 (5 bases). CDR1 is MNHEY and CDR2 is SVGEGT in the germline V gene. The length of the CDR3 is 14 residues. Here the CDR3 DNA reads TGTGCCAGCAGTTACTCAGGGCTCCGGTGGGAGCAGCTCTTC. Translating it yields CASSYSGLRWEQLF.

This clonotype was observed a few times. This rearrangement joins TRBV20-1 to TRBJ2-5, with TRBD2 matching 10 bases. With 5 bases clipped from V and 1 base from J, the junction kept 10 bases outside the gene matches. CDR3 size: 16 residues. The germline V gene has CDR1 DFQATT and CDR2 SNEGSKA (reference sequence). Written as DNA, the CDR3 is TGCAGTGCTCCTCGGACTAGCGGCAAACCCCAAGAGACCCAGTACTTC. This translates into CSAPRTSGKPQETQYF.

The chain recombines TRBV14 with TRBJ2-1; D is ambiguous. Deletions cut 2 bases from V and 14 bases from J, with 16 bases between. Germline CDR1 is SGHDN and CDR2 is FVKESK. CDR3 length: 13 amino acids. CDR3 in amino acids: CASSQISITRKFF. The CDR3, as DNA: TGTGCCAGCAGCCAAATCTCCATCACACGTAAGTTCTTC. Using reference TRBV14 and TRBJ2-1 for the parts outside the CDR3, the full variable domain is EAGVTQFPSHSVIEKGQTVTLRCDPISGHDNLYWYRRVMGKEIKFLLHFVKESKQDESGMPNNRFLAERTGGTYSTLKVQPAELEDSGVYFCASSQISITRKFFGPGTRLTVL.

The chain recombines TRBV20-1 with TRBJ1-2; weak D call: TRBD1 (6 bases). V dropped 5 bases and J dropped 5 bases, with 15 bases sitting between them. CDR3 length: 13 residues. The germline gives CDR1 DFQATT, CDR2 SNEGSKA (reference sequence). CDR3 DNA: TGCAGTGCTCGGCTGGGGGGCGGGTATGGCTACACCTTC. As protein: CSARLGGGYGYTF.

This clonotype was found once. It may be a read error: a sequence one base away is much more abundant. The chain recombines TRBV6-5 with TRBJ1-1; D uncertain. Looked up from germline, CDR1 is MNHEY and CDR2 is SVGAGI. This CDR3 contains 15 residues. The CDR3 loop reads CGSWEGKRRDTEAFF. CDR3 sequence (DNA): TGTGGCAGCTGGGAGGGAAAGAGGAGGGACACTGAAGCTTTCTTT.

This clonotype was observed once. The junction does not match germline at one end; this may be a read error. The chain couples TRBV27 to TRBJ2-2, with 9 nucleotides matching TRBD1. Per germline, CDR1 MNHEY and CDR2 SMNVEV (reference sequence). The CDR3 has 17 residues. This CDR3 is CASSNYHGTGNTRELFF. Here the CDR3 DNA reads TGTGCCAGCAGTAACTACCACGGGACAGGGAACACCAGGGAGCTGTTTTTT.

The gene calls are TRBV4-3 and TRBJ1-5; 10 bases fit TRBD1. V shed 1 base, J shed 6 bases, and the junction held 0 bases outside the gene matches. This CDR3 has 14 residues. In germline, CDR1 is LGHNA, CDR2 YSLEER. The CDR3 is CASSQGTGGQPQHF. CDR3 in DNA: TGCGCCAGCAGCCAAGGGACAGGGGGTCAGCCCCAGCATTTT.

The count of this clonotype is one. A single base separates this from a much larger clone, so it may be a read error. The chain combines TRBV6-2 or TRBV6-3 with TRBJ2-7, with D possibly matching TRBD1 (5 bases). Germline V gene data show CDR1 as MNHEY and CDR2 as SVGEGT. The V end lost 5 bases, the J end lost 0 bases, and 14 bases lay between the germline ends. This CDR3 is 15 amino acids long. CDR3 region: CASSPRHGASYEQYF. The DNA for the CDR3 is TGTGCCAGCAGTCCGCGACATGGGGCCTCCTACGAGCAGTACTTC.

A few counts support this clonotype. The rearrangement joins TRBV6-2 or TRBV6-3 to TRBJ1-1, with a tentative D call TRBD1 (5 bases). The germline CDR1 and CDR2 sequences are MNHEY and SVGEGT. The CDR3 loop spans 16 amino acids. With 7 bases removed from V and 4 bases from J, the gap between germline ends came to 22 bases. The CDR3 region has the DNA TGTGCCAGCATCCCCTTCCGACAGACGCGGACCACTGAAGCTTTCTTT. As protein: CASIPFRQTRTTEAFF.

The chain recombines TRBV7-2 with TRBJ2-5; D unresolved. V gave up 6 bases and J gave up 2 bases, with 16 bases separating them. The germline CDR1 and CDR2 sequences are SGHTA and FQGNSA. The CDR3 extends over 15 amino acids. The CDR3 protein is CASSEARRAQETQYF. CDR3 bases: TGTGCCAGCAGTGAAGCGCGTAGGGCTCAAGAGACCCAGTACTTC.

This clonotype appeared a few times. The V gene is TRBV2, the J gene TRBJ1-5, with 10 bases identical to TRBD1. This CDR3 has 17 residues. V gave up 10 bases and J gave up 0 bases; unmatched junction bases: 12. CDR1 is SNHLY and CDR2 is FYNNEI in the germline V gene. The CDR3 bases are TGTGCCAATCCCGGGACAGGGGACCTTAGTAGCAATCAGCCCCAGCATTTT. This translates into CANPGTGDLSSNQPQHF.